A selection of T cell receptor beta chains follows, all from one sample in a study of T-cell reconstitution after alpha-beta-depleted transplantation in children. TCRdb analysed the PCR reads with MiXCR anew, one entry per CDR3 protein. The table shows 610,000 or so distinct CDR3 sequences, with approximately 30% occurring only once. The sequenced sample was PBMCs, obtained before TCRalphabeta/CD19-depleted stem cell transplant. All receptors derive from a boy younger than two with Wiskott-Aldrich syndrome, due to receive a stem cell transplant. CDR3s include the opening cysteine and the closing phenylalanine or tryptophan. The order of the fields is clone size, D gene, CDR3 length, J gene, V gene, CDR3 DNA, CDR3 protein. D genes are given only for firm matches. Clone size, where shown, is once, few, many, or a class for clones that have expanded.

clone size: few; D gene: -; CDR3 length: 14; J gene: TRBJ1-6; V gene: TRBV18; CDR3 DNA: TGTGCCAGCTCACCAGGGATGGGGGCAAGGACCCTCCACTTT; CDR3 protein: CASSPGMGARTLHF
clone size: -; D gene: TRBD1; CDR3 length: 15; J gene: TRBJ2-5; V gene: TRBV5-1; CDR3 DNA: TGCGCCAGCAGCGAGGGACAGGATCGGCGAGAGACCCAGTACTTC; CDR3 protein: CASSEGQDRRETQYF
clone size: -; D gene: -; CDR3 length: 14; J gene: TRBJ2-7; V gene: TRBV5-4; CDR3 DNA: TGTGCCAGCAGCTTGGCTTTTAGCACGGACGAGCAGTACTTC; CDR3 protein: CASSLAFSTDEQYF
clone size: few; D gene: TRBD2; CDR3 length: 17; J gene: TRBJ2-7; V gene: TRBV7-2; CDR3 DNA: TGTGCCAGCAGCTTAGCGGCGTCTAGCGGGAAGGTCTACGAGCAGTACTTC; CDR3 protein: CASSLAASSGKVYEQYF
clone size: many; D gene: TRBD2; CDR3 length: 13; J gene: TRBJ2-7; V gene: TRBV12-3/TRBV12-4; CDR3 DNA: TGTGCCAGCAGGGGACTAGCGGACTACGAGCAGTACTTC; CDR3 protein: CASRGLADYEQYF
clone size: -; D gene: -; CDR3 length: 15; J gene: TRBJ2-3; V gene: TRBV20-1; CDR3 DNA: TGCAGTTGTAGCCAGGCTCGGGGGAGCACAGATACGCAGTATTTT; CDR3 protein: CSCSQARGSTDTQYF
clone size: -; D gene: -; CDR3 length: 14; J gene: TRBJ2-5; V gene: TRBV28; CDR3 DNA: TGTGCCAGCAGTCCCGGACAGAGTAAAGAGACCCAGTACTTC; CDR3 protein: CASSPGQSKETQYF
clone size: few; D gene: -; CDR3 length: 13; J gene: TRBJ2-3; V gene: TRBV2; CDR3 DNA: TGTGCCAGCCAGGTAGAAAGCACAGATACGCAGTATTTT; CDR3 protein: CASQVESTDTQYF
clone size: few; D gene: -; CDR3 length: 13; J gene: TRBJ1-6; V gene: TRBV20-1; CDR3 DNA: TGCAGTGCCTCCGGGGGGTGGGAATCACCCCTCCACTTT; CDR3 protein: CSASGGWESPLHF
clone size: few; D gene: TRBD2; CDR3 length: 15; J gene: TRBJ2-3; V gene: TRBV6-5; CDR3 DNA: TGTGCCAGCAGTTACAGCGGGAGGGCTGTGGATACGCAGTATTTT; CDR3 protein: CASSYSGRAVDTQYF
clone size: -; D gene: -; CDR3 length: 17; J gene: TRBJ1-5; V gene: TRBV15; CDR3 DNA: TGTGCCACCAGCACCATAGTTCGGGCAATGGGCAATCAGCCCCAGCATTTT; CDR3 protein: CATSTIVRAMGNQPQHF
clone size: -; D gene: -; CDR3 length: 19; J gene: TRBJ2-2; V gene: TRBV6-1; CDR3 DNA: TGTGCCAGCAGTGAGAGGGGCCATAGCGGTTACGCGAACACCGGGGAGCTGTTTTTT; CDR3 protein: CASSERGHSGYANTGELFF
clone size: -; D gene: -; CDR3 length: 10; J gene: TRBJ1-2; V gene: TRBV7-9; CDR3 DNA: TGTGCCAGCAGCCAAGCAGGGGAAACCTTC; CDR3 protein: CASSQAGETF
clone size: -; D gene: TRBD1; CDR3 length: 18; J gene: TRBJ1-6; V gene: TRBV3-1; CDR3 DNA: TGTGCCTGCAGCCTACAGGGGGCTGCCAGCTCCTATAATTCACCCCTCCACTTT; CDR3 protein: CACSLQGAASSYNSPLHF
clone size: -; D gene: -; CDR3 length: 15; J gene: TRBJ2-3; V gene: TRBV5-1; CDR3 DNA: TGCGCCAGCAGCTCCCCCGCGAAAGGGGCAGATACGCAGTATTTT; CDR3 protein: CASSSPAKGADTQYF
clone size: -; D gene: -; CDR3 length: 16; J gene: TRBJ2-3; V gene: TRBV5-1; CDR3 DNA: TGCGCCAGCAGCTTGGATTTGCGGATGAGCACAGATACGCAGTATTTT; CDR3 protein: CASSLDLRMSTDTQYF
clone size: -; D gene: -; CDR3 length: 14; J gene: TRBJ2-4; V gene: TRBV20-1; CDR3 DNA: TGCAGTGCTAGAAACCGGGACCCCGGTGACATTCAGTACTTC; CDR3 protein: CSARNRDPGDIQYF
clone size: -; D gene: -; CDR3 length: 19; J gene: TRBJ2-3; V gene: TRBV6-1; CDR3 DNA: TGTGCCAGCAGTGAAGTTCTCGCGGTGGGGCTAAGCGGATCAGATACGCAGTATTTT; CDR3 protein: CASSEVLAVGLSGSDTQYF
clone size: many; D gene: TRBD2; CDR3 length: 15; J gene: TRBJ2-1; V gene: TRBV12-3/TRBV12-4; CDR3 DNA: TGTGCCAGCAGGCCCGGGACTAGCGGATACAATGAGCAGTTCTTC; CDR3 protein: CASRPGTSGYNEQFF
clone size: few; D gene: TRBD1; CDR3 length: 15; J gene: TRBJ2-3; V gene: TRBV10-3; CDR3 DNA: TGTGCCATCAGTGGCCGGGACAGGGGTTTAGATACGCAGTATTTT; CDR3 protein: CAISGRDRGLDTQYF
clone size: -; D gene: TRBD2; CDR3 length: 16; J gene: TRBJ2-3; V gene: TRBV20-1; CDR3 DNA: TGCAGTGCGAACGGACTAGCGGGAGGGTTGGCAGATACGCAGTATTTT; CDR3 protein: CSANGLAGGLADTQYF
clone size: few; D gene: -; CDR3 length: 13; J gene: TRBJ2-3; V gene: TRBV2; CDR3 DNA: TGTGCCAGCAAGGGCGGGGGCACAGATACGCAGTATTTT; CDR3 protein: CASKGGGTDTQYF
clone size: -; D gene: -; CDR3 length: 16; J gene: TRBJ2-6; V gene: TRBV12-3/TRBV12-4; CDR3 DNA: TGTGCCAGCTCAAGATTGGGTGGCTCTGGGGCCAACGTCCTGACTTTC; CDR3 protein: CASSRLGGSGANVLTF
clone size: -; D gene: TRBD2; CDR3 length: 13; J gene: TRBJ2-5; V gene: TRBV20-1; CDR3 DNA: TGCAGTGCTATGGGGTTGGGAGGGGAGACCCAGTACTTC; CDR3 protein: CSAMGLGGETQYF
clone size: few; D gene: -; CDR3 length: 13; J gene: TRBJ2-3; V gene: TRBV9; CDR3 DNA: TGTGCCAGCAGCGGGGACCTCGTAGGTACGCAGTATTTT; CDR3 protein: CASSGDLVGTQYF
clone size: few; D gene: TRBD1; CDR3 length: 15; J gene: TRBJ2-1; V gene: TRBV9; CDR3 DNA: TGTGCCAGCAGCGGAGTCGGGACAGGGGGCAATGAGCAGTTCTTC; CDR3 protein: CASSGVGTGGNEQFF
clone size: few; D gene: TRBD2; CDR3 length: 15; J gene: TRBJ2-1; V gene: TRBV11-1; CDR3 DNA: TGTGCCAGCAGCCGACCGACTAGCCCTCGCACCGAGCAGTTCTTC; CDR3 protein: CASSRPTSPRTEQFF